The TCR beta chain under discussion was sequenced for a study of blood T cell repertoires in COVID-19. Study summary: Donors in the United States, Italy and Spain gave samples during acute or convalescent COVID-19.

Data came from immunoSEQ multiplex PCR; TCRdb stores just in-frame clones and leaves some out. The sample shows about 350,000 clones, 88% of them seen only once. Trimming removed 4 bases at V and 6 bases at J, with 18 bases between. The CDR3 is 16 residues long. The germline CDR1 and CDR2 sequences are SGHAT and FQDESV (reference sequence). Those who participated ranged in age from about 18 to 95 years and resided in about 24 US areas. Participants reported their clinical history, and cohort assignment relied on those reports. Up to 2 weeks before entering the study, exposed participants had met a COVID-19 case.

The sequence was collected from a woman in her twenties or thirties who had been exposed to COVID-19. Sequencing used PBMCs or T cells enriched from blood (not recorded which). The V and J genes are TRBV11-1 and TRBJ2-2, with D possibly being TRBD1 (6 bases). CDR3 loop: CASSSHLFRGSGELFF. In DNA, the CDR3 is TGTGCCAGCAGCTCCCATCTTTTTAGGGGGTCCGGGGAGCTGTTTTTT.